This TCR beta chain originates from a study of shared clonotypes between healthy human individuals. Only in-frame clones appear in the TCRdb table, and some are missing; sequencing was by immunoSEQ multiplex PCR. This sample has about 2,100,000 clones, with roughly 91% found just once. The CDR3 runs to 15 residues. Trimming removed 4 bases from V and 2 bases from J, with 12 bases in between. Germline assignment: CDR1 SEHNR and CDR2 FQNEAQ (reference sequence). Positively selected for CCR7, the CD45RO-negative cells used as naive CD8 cells excluded terminally differentiated effector memory CD45RA+ cells.

This sequence originates from a man between 18 and 29 years old in good health. Some clones in this sample may be carry-over from other donors' samples. The specimen sequenced was naive CD8+ T cells from PBMCs. The rearrangement uses TRBV7-9 and TRBJ2-1; D possibly corresponds to TRBD2 (5 bases). CDR3 nucleotides: TGTGCCAGCAGCTCTAAAGCGGATCCCTACAATGAGCAGTTCTTC. This translates into CASSSKADPYNEQFF.